This T cell receptor (beta chain) was captured by sequencing in a study of beta chain features in type 1 diabetes. A heparinised blood draw that averaged roughly 110 mL was obtained once from each donor. Isolated RNA was reverse transcribed in full, so expressed TCRB transcripts were sequenced. Data came from immunoSEQ multiplex PCR; TCRdb stores just in-frame clones and leaves some out. The table includes roughly 610,000 clones, 15% to 19% detected once. The sample holds a few counts of this clone. Its target is unknown. Other DNA sequences of this sample code for an identical CDR3. This CDR3 is built from 12 residues. From germline, CDR1 is SGHTA and CDR2 FQGNSA. V shed 4 bases and J shed 4 bases, with 8 bases lying between them. The study's findings and limits: PCR could preferentially amplify shorter templates, alike in patients and controls. VDJ junctions from type 1 diabetes patients carried fewer insertions and larger deletions. Patients with Type 1 diabetes showed moderately but significantly shorter TCRB CDR3s in all four CD4+ subsets.

Sequences were obtained from naive CD4+ T cells from blood. This chain connects TRBV7-2 to TRBJ2-7; the D gene is possibly TRBD2 (6 bases). This TCR came from a young man in good health. CDR3 in DNA: TGTGCCAGCAGCTCGACTAGATACGAGCAGTACTTC. Translated, it gives CASSSTRYEQYF.